The rows below give T cell receptor beta chains drawn from one sample of a study of cytomegalovirus exposure and HLA in healthy donors. Assay used: immunoSEQ multiplex PCR; TCRdb lists only in-frame clones, some missing. The sample yields approximately 210,000 clones, over 70% seen once. Sequencing was performed on PBMCs. The receptors come from a man younger than 40 in good health and CMV-seronegative. Each CDR3 is given with its conserved first and last residue. The D gene is left open where the match is weak. Not every row has a clone size; where given, it reads once, few, many or a size class.

v_call	j_call	d_call	clone_size	cdr3_nt	cdr3_aa
TRBV5-1	TRBJ2-7	NA	NA	TGCGCCAGCAGCCCAGTCCTTACTAGGGTGGCCCCCTACGAGCAGTACTTC	CASSPVLTRVAPYEQYF
TRBV5-6	TRBJ2-1	NA	NA	TGTGCCAGCAGCCCCCCATCGAGGGCAAATGAGCAGTTCTTC	CASSPPSRANEQFF
TRBV29-1	TRBJ1-1	NA	once	TGCAGCGTTGAAGCCGAAGGCGGAACTGAAGCTTTCTTT	CSVEAEGGTEAFF
TRBV18	TRBJ1-5	NA	NA	TGTGCCAGCTCACCAATGGACACGAATCAGCCCCAGCATTTT	CASSPMDTNQPQHF
TRBV30	TRBJ1-5	NA	NA	TGTGCCTGGAGTTCTCAGGGAGGCAACCAGCCCCAGCATTTT	CAWSSQGGNQPQHF
TRBV30	TRBJ2-3	TRBD1	NA	TGTGCCTGGAGGGGGGGGACAGGGGGCTGGACAGATACGCAGTATTTT	CAWRGGTGGWTDTQYF
TRBV19	TRBJ1-2	TRBD1	NA	TGTGCCAGTACGACAGGGGCCGTACCCTATGGCTACACCTTC	CASTTGAVPYGYTF
TRBV11-2	TRBJ2-7	TRBD1	NA	TGTGCCAGCAGCAGGGACAGGGCGGGTGAGCAGTACTTC	CASSRDRAGEQYF
TRBV5-1	TRBJ2-7	TRBD2	NA	TGCGCCAGCAGCATCGGGACTAGCGGGACCTCCTACGAGCAGTACTTC	CASSIGTSGTSYEQYF
TRBV5-1	TRBJ1-1	NA	NA	TGCGCCAGCAGCTTGGCCTTATCTGAGGGAGCCACTGAAGCTTTCTTT	CASSLALSEGATEAFF
TRBV4-1	TRBJ2-6	NA	NA	TGCGCCAGCGGGAGGGGGGGTATAGTTGCTGGGGCCAACGTCCTGACTTTC	CASGRGGIVAGANVLTF
TRBV15	TRBJ2-1	TRBD2	NA	TGTGCCACCAGCAGTAAGCGGGAGGGTTTCAATGAGCAGTTCTTC	CATSSKREGFNEQFF
TRBV5-1	TRBJ1-3	NA	once	TGCGCCAGCAGCTTGGGTACCGGGACACTCTATGGAAACACCATATATTTT	CASSLGTGTLYGNTIYF
TRBV7-9	TRBJ2-4	TRBD2	NA	TGTTCCAGCAGCTCGACTAGCGGGAGAGGGGGAGCCAAAAACATTCAGTACTTC	CSSSSTSGRGGAKNIQYF
TRBV6-5	TRBJ2-2	NA	NA	TGTGCCAGCAGTTCCAGAACGAACACCGGGGAGCTGTTTTTT	CASSSRTNTGELFF
TRBV19	TRBJ2-7	TRBD2	NA	TGTGCCAGTAGTGGCGGGGGAAGGGCCTACGAGCAGTACTTC	CASSGGGRAYEQYF
TRBV6-5	TRBJ2-1	NA	NA	TGTGCCAGCAGTTGGAGGGACTACAATGAGCAGTTCTTC	CASSWRDYNEQFF
TRBV7-2	TRBJ1-2	NA	NA	TGTGCCAGCAGTTCGGGAGCACCTTATGGCTACACCTTC	CASSSGAPYGYTF
TRBV28	TRBJ1-6	NA	NA	TGTGCCTCGGGTTTTTCACCCCTCCACTTT	CASGFSPLHF
TRBV28	TRBJ1-5	TRBD1	NA	TGTGCCAGCAGTGTGACAGGGAGCAATCAGCCCCAGCATTTT	CASSVTGSNQPQHF
TRBV5-1	TRBJ2-7	TRBD1	NA	TGCGCCAGCAGCTCCCTCGACAGGGACGAGCAGTACTTC	CASSSLDRDEQYF
TRBV6-5	TRBJ1-5	TRBD1	NA	TGTGCCAGCAGTTTAACCGGGACAGGAGCTCAGCCCCAGCATTTT	CASSLTGTGAQPQHF
TRBV2	TRBJ1-2	NA	few	TGTGCCAGCAGTGAAGGCAGGTTGATGGGCTACACCTTC	CASSEGRLMGYTF
TRBV5-1	TRBJ2-3	NA	NA	TGCGCCAGCAGCTTGGCGGGTGGGGCCACCACAGATACGCAGTATTTT	CASSLAGGATTDTQYF
TRBV4-2	TRBJ2-2	TRBD2	NA	TGTGCCAGCAGCCAAGACCCGGGGGGGCCTAGGACCGGGGAGCTGTTTTTT	CASSQDPGGPRTGELFF
TRBV19	TRBJ2-1	TRBD2	NA	TGTGCCAGTAGATTCGAGCGGGAGGGCTCCTCCTACAATGAGCAGTTCTTC	CASRFEREGSSYNEQFF
TRBV29-1	TRBJ2-7	TRBD2	NA	TGCAGCGTTGAAACAAGCGGGAGGCCCCACGAGCAGTACTTC	CSVETSGRPHEQYF
TRBV29-1	TRBJ2-3	TRBD2	NA	TGCAGCGTTGAAGTAGGCGGGAGGGCAACAGATACGCAGTATTTT	CSVEVGGRATDTQYF
TRBV7-2	TRBJ2-3	TRBD2	NA	TGTGCCAGCAGCTCGACTAGCGGGGTTGATACGCAGTATTTT	CASSSTSGVDTQYF
TRBV27	TRBJ1-1	NA	NA	TGTGCCAGCAGTTTATCAGGGGTGAACACTGAAGCTTTCTTT	CASSLSGVNTEAFF
TRBV27	TRBJ2-3	TRBD2	NA	TGTGCCAGCAACATAGCGGGCCGAAGCACAGATACGCAGTATTTT	CASNIAGRSTDTQYF
TRBV28	TRBJ2-5	TRBD2	NA	TGTGCCAGCAGCCCTACGGGACTAGCGGGAGGGCAGCAAGAGACCCAGTACTTC	CASSPTGLAGGQQETQYF
TRBV7-2	TRBJ2-5	NA	NA	TGTGCCAGCAGCTTAGGGGGACGGGGGACGGCCCAGTACTTC	CASSLGGRGTAQYF
TRBV28	TRBJ1-5	TRBD1	NA	TGTGCCAGCAGTTCCCTATCCCAGGGGGATCAGCCCCAGCATTTT	CASSSLSQGDQPQHF
TRBV14	TRBJ2-2	TRBD2	NA	TGTGCCAGCAGCCAAGCCCGACTAGCACAGAACACCGGGGAGCTGTTTTTT	CASSQARLAQNTGELFF
TRBV13	TRBJ2-1	NA	NA	TGTGCCAGCAACTTAGGCCAGGGTGCCTACAATGAGCAGTTCTTC	CASNLGQGAYNEQFF
TRBV27	TRBJ2-1	TRBD2	NA	TGTGCCAGCAGTCCCACTCTGACTAGCGGGACGACTGATGAGCAGTTCTTC	CASSPTLTSGTTDEQFF
TRBV9	TRBJ2-1	TRBD2	few	TGTGCCAGCAGTGAAATAGCGGGAGCGTTGGAGAATGAGCAGTTCTTC	CASSEIAGALENEQFF
TRBV27	TRBJ2-3	TRBD2	NA	TGTGCCAGCAGTTCGGGACTAGCGGGCAGCACAGATACGCAGTATTTT	CASSSGLAGSTDTQYF
TRBV6-5	TRBJ1-5	NA	NA	TGTGCCAGCAGTTTAACAGGGTACAATCAGCCCCAGCATTTT	CASSLTGYNQPQHF
TRBV6-6	TRBJ2-5	NA	once	TGTGCCAGCGGGGTTCGCAGGGTCCAAGAGACCCAGTACTTC	CASGVRRVQETQYF
TRBV6-5	TRBJ1-1	TRBD1	once	TGTGCCAGCAGTTACGGGACAGGAAACCTAAACACTGAAGCTTTCTTT	CASSYGTGNLNTEAFF
TRBV19	TRBJ2-3	TRBD2	NA	TGTGCCAGTAGTCTGCGACTAGCACGGGCAGATACGCAGTATTTT	CASSLRLARADTQYF
TRBV27	TRBJ1-6	NA	NA	TGTGCCAGCACCGGGACTGGCGGTTCACCCCTCCACTTT	CASTGTGGSPLHF